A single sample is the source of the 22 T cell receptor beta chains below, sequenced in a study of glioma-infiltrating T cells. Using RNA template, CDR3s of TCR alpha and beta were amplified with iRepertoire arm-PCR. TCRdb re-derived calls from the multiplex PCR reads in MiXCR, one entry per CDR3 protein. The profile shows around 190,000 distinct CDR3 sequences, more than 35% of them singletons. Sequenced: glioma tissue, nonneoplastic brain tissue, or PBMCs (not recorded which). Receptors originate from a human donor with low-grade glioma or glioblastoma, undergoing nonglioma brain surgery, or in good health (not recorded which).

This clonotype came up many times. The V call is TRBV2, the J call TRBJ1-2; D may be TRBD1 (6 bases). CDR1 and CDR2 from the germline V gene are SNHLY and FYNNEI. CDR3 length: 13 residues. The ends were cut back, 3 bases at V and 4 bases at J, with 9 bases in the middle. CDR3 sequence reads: CASSDRGGYGYTF. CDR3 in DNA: TGTGCCAGCAGTGACAGGGGAGGCTATGGCTACACCTTC. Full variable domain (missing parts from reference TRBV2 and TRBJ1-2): EPEVTQTPSHQVTQMGQEVILRCVPISNHLYFYWYRQILGQKVEFLVSFYNNEISEKSEIFDDQFSVERPDGSNFTLKIRSTKLEDSAMYFCASSDRGGYGYTFGSGTRLTVV.

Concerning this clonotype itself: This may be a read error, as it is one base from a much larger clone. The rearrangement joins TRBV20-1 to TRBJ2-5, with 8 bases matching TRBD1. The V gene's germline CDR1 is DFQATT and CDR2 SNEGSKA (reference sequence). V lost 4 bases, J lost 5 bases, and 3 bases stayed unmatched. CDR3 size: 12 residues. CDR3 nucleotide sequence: TGCAGTGCTACAGGGGGCGGTGAGACCCAGTACTTC. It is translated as CSATGGGETQYF.

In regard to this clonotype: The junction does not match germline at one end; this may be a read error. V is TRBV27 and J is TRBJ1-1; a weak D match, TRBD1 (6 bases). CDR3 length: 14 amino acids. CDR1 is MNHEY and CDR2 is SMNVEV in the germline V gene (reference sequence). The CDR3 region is CASSRLGDNTESFF. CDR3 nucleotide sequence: TGTGCCAGCAGCCGCCTGGGGGACAACACTGAATCTTTCTTT.

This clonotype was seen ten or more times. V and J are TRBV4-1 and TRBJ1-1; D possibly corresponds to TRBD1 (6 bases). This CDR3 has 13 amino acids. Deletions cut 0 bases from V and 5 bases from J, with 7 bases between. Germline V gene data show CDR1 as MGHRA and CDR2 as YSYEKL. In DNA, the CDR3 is TGCGCCAGCAGCCAAGATCAGGGGACTGAAGCTTTCTTT. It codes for CASSQDQGTEAFF.

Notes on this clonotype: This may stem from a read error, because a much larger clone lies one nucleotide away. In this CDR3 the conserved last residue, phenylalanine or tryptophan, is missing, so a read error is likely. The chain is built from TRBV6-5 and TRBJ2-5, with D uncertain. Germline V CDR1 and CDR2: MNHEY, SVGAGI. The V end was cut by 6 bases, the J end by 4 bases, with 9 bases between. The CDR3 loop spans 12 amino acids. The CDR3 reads CASSSHVETQYL. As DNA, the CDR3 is TGTGCCAGCAGCTCCCACGTAGAGACCCAGTACTTA.

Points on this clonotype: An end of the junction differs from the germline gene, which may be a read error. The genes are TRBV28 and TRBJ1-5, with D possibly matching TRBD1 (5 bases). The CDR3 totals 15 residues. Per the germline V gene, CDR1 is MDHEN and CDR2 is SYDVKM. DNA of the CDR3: TGTGCCAGCAGTTTGAGGGTGTTGGACAATCAGCACCAGCATTTT. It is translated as CASSLRVLDNQHQHF.

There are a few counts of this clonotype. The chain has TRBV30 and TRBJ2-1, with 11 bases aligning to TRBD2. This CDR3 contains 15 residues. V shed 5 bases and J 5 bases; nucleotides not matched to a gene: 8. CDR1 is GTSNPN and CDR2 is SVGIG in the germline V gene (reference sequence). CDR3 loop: CAWEKGLAENNEQFF. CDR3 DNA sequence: TGTGCCTGGGAAAAGGGACTAGCGGAGAACAATGAGCAGTTCTTC.

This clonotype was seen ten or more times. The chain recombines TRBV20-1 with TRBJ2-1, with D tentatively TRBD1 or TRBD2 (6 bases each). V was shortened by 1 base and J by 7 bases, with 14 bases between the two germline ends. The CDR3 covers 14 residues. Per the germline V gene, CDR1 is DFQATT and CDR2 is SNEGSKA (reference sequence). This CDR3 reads CSARALSGANEQFF. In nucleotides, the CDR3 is TGCAGTGCTAGAGCCCTGTCGGGGGCGAATGAGCAGTTCTTC.

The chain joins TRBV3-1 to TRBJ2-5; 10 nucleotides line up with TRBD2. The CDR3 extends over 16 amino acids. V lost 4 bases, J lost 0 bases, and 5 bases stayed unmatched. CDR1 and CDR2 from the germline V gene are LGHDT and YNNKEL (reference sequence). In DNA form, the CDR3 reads TGTGCCAGCAGCCCAAGGACTAGCGGACACCAAGAGACCCAGTACTTC. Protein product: CASSPRTSGHQETQYF.

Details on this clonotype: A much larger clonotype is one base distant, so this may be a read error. The DNA of the CDR3 is TGTGCCAGCAGCCAAGAGGATAGATTTAGCACTGAAGCTTTCTTT. This gives the protein CASSQEDRFSTEAFF. This chain uses TRBV3-1 with TRBJ1-1; D remains unclear. The V and J ends lost 0 bases and 4 bases respectively, with 12 bases between them. The germline CDR1 and CDR2 sequences are LGHDT and YNNKEL (reference sequence). This CDR3 region has 15 residues.

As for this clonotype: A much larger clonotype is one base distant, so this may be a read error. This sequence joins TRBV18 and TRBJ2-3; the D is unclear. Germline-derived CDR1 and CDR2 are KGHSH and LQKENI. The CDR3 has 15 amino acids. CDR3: CGSSPLGVGTDTQYF. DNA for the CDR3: TGTGGCAGCTCCCCTCTTGGCGTGGGCACAGATACGCAGTATTTT.

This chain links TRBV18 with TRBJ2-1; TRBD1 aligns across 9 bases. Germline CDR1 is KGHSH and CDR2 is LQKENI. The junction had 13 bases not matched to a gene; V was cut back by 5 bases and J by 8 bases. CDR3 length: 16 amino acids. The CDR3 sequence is CASSTIAGQGYDEQFF. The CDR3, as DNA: TGTGCCAGCTCAACGATCGCGGGACAGGGATACGATGAGCAGTTCTTC.

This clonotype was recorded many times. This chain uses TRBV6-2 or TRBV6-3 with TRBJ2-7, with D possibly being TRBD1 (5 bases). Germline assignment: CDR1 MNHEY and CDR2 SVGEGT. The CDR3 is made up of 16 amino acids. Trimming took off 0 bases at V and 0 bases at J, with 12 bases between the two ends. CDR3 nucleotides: TGTGCCAGCAGTTACTCGAGTGACAGCTCCTCCTACGAGCAGTACTTC. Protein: CASSYSSDSSSYEQYF.

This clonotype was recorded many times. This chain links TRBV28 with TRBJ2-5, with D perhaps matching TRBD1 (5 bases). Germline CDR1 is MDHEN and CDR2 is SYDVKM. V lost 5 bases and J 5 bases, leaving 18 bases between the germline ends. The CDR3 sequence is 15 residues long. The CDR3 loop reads CASSLGTRAVETQYF. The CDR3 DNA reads TGTGCCAGCAGTCTGGGAACCAGGGCTGTGGAGACCCAGTACTTC.

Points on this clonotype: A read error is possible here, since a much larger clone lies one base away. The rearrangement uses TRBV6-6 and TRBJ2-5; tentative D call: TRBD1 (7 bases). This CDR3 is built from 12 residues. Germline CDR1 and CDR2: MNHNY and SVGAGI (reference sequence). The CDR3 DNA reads TGTGCCAGCAGTCTCAGGGGGGAGACCAAGTACTTC. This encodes CASSLRGETKYF.

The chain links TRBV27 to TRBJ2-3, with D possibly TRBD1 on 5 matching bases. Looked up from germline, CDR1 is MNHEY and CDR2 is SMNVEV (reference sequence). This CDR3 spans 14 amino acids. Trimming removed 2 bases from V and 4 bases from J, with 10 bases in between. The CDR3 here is CASSLNRLADTQYF. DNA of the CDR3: TGTGCCAGCAGTTTAAACAGGTTGGCAGATACGCAGTATTTT.

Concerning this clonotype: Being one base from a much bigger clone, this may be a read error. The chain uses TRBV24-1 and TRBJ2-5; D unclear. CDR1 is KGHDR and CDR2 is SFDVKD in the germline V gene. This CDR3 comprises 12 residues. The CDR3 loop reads CATSETTETHYF. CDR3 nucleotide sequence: TGTGCCACCAGTGAGACGACGGAGACCCATTACTTC.

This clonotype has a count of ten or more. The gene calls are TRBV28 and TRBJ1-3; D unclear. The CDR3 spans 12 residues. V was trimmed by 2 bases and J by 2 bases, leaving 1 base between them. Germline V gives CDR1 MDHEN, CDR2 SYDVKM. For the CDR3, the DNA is TGTGCCAGCAGTTTAACTGGAAACACCATATATTTT. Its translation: CASSLTGNTIYF.

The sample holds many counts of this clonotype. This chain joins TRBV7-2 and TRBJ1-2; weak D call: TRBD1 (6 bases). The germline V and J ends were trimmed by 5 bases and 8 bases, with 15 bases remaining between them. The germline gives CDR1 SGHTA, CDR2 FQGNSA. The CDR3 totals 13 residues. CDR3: CASSPDPGGGYTF. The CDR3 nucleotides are TGTGCCAGCAGCCCCGACCCTGGGGGCGGCTACACCTTC.

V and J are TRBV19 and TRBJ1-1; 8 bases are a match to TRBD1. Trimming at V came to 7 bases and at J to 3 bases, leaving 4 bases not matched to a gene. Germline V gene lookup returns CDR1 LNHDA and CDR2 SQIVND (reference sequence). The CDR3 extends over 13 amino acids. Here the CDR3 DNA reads TGTGCCAGTACGGACAGGGCCGACACTGAAGCTTTCTTT. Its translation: CASTDRADTEAFF.

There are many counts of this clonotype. The CDR3 sequence is CASHPGAAGTDTQYF. As DNA, the CDR3 is TGTGCCAGCCATCCGGGGGCAGCAGGCACAGATACGCAGTATTTT. The rearrangement uses TRBV6-1 and TRBJ2-3; D might be TRBD1 or TRBD2, each matching 6 bases. CDR1 is MNHNS and CDR2 is SASEGT in the germline V gene. V lost 8 bases and J 1 base, leaving 16 bases between the germline ends. The CDR3 loop spans 15 amino acids.

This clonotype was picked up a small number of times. CDR3 in amino acids: CASSIHKGSYEQYF. CDR3 DNA sequence: TGTGCCAGTAGTATTCACAAGGGTTCCTACGAGCAGTACTTC. The chain has TRBV19 and TRBJ2-7, with no clear D. Per the germline V gene, CDR1 is LNHDA and CDR2 is SQIVND (reference sequence). The CDR3 is 14 residues long. Trimming shortened V by 3 bases and J by 1 base, and 10 bases separated the two germline ends.